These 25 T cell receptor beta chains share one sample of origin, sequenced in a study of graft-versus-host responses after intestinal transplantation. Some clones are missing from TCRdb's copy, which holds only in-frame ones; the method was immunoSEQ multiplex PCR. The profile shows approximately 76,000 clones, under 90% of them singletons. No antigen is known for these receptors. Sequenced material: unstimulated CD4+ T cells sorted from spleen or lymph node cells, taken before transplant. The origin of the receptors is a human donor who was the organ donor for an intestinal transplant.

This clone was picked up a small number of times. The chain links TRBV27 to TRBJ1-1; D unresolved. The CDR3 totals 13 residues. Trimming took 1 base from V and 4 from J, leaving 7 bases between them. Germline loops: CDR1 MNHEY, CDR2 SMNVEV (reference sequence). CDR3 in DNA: TGTGCCAGCAGTTTATTGGGAGGCACTGAAGCTTTCTTT. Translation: CASSLLGGTEAFF.

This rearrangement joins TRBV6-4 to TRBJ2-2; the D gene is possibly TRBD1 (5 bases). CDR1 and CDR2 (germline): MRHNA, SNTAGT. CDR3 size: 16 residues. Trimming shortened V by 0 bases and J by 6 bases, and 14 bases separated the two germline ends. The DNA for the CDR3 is TGTGCCAGCAGTGACTCCTGGGGCCTGAGTCCCGGGGAGCTGTTTTTT. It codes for CASSDSWGLSPGELFF.

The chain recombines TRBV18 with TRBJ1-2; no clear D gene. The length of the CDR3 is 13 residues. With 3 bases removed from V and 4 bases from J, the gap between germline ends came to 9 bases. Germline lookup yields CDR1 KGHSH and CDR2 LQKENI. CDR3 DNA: TGTGCCAGCTCACCCGACAAGGCCTATGGCTACACCTTC. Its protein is CASSPDKAYGYTF.

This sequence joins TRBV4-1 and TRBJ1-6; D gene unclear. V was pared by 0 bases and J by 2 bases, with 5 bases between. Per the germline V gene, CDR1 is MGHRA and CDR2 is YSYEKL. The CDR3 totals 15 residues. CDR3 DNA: TGCGCCAGCAGCCAAGACGGGGCCTATAATTCACCCCTCCACTTT. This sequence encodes CASSQDGAYNSPLHF.

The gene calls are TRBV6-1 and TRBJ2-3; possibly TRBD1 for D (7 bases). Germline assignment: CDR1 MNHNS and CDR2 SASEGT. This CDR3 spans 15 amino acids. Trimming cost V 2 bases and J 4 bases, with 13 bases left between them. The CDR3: CASSELGRGADTQYF. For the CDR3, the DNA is TGTGCCAGCAGTGAATTGGGCAGGGGGGCAGATACGCAGTATTTT.

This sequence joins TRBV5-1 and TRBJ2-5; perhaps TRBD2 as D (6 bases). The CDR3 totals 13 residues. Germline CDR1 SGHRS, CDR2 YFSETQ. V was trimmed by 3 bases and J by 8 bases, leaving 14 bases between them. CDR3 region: CASSSSGRGTQYF. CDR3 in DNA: TGCGCCAGCAGCTCCTCAGGGCGGGGTACCCAGTACTTC. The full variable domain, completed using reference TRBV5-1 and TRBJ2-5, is KAGVTQTPRYLIKTRGQQVTLSCSPISGHRSVSWYQQTPGQGLQFLFEYFSETQRNKGNFPGRFSGRQFSNSRSEMNVSTLELGDSALYLCASSSSGRGTQYFGPGTRLLVL.

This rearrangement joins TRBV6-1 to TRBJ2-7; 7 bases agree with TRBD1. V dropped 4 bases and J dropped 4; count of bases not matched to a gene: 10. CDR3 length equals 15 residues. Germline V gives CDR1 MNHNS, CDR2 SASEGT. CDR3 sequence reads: CASSASLGGWYEQYV. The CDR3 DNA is TGTGCCAGCAGTGCCTCCCTAGGGGGCTGGTACGAGCAGTACGTC.

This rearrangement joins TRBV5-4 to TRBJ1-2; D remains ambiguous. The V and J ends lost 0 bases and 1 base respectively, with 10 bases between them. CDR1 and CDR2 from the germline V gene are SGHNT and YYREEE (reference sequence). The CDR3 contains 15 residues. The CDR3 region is CASSLVRQVNYGYTF. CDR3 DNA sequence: TGTGCCAGCAGCTTGGTCCGCCAGGTTAACTATGGCTACACCTTC.

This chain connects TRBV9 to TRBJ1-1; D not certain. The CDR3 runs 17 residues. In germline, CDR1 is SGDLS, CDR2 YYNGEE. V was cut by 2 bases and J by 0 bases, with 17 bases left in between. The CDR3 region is CASSVIPGLQLNTEAFF. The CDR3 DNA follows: TGTGCCAGCAGCGTCATACCCGGACTCCAATTGAACACTGAAGCTTTCTTT.

CDR3 coding DNA: TGTGCCAGTAGTATTAGGGCAGCAGGGGCCCAGCCCCAGCATTTT. This encodes CASSIRAAGAQPQHF. The chain has TRBV19 and TRBJ1-5, with D tentatively TRBD1 (6 bases). The CDR3 length is 15 residues. Germline V CDR1 and CDR2: LNHDA, SQIVND (reference sequence). Trimming shortened V by 3 bases and J by 7 bases, and 16 bases separated the two germline ends.

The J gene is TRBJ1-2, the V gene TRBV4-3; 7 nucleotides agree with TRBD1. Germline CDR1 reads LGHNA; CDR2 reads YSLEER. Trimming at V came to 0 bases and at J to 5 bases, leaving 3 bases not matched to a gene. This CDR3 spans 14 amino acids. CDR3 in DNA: TGCGCCAGCAGCCAAGATGCGACAGGGTATGGCTACACCTTC. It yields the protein CASSQDATGYGYTF.

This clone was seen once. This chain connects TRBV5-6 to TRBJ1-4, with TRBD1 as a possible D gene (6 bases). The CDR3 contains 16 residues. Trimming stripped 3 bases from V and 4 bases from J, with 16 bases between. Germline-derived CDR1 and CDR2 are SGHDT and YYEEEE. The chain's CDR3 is CASSWLTGHGNEKLFF. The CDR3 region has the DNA TGTGCCAGCAGCTGGCTGACGGGACACGGTAATGAAAAACTGTTTTTT.

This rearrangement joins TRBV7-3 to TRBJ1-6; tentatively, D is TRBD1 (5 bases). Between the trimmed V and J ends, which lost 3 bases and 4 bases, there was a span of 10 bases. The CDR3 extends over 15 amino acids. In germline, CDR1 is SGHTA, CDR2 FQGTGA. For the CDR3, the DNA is TGTGCCAGCAGCTTGGTCGGGGGATATAATTCACCCCTCCACTTT. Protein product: CASSLVGGYNSPLHF.

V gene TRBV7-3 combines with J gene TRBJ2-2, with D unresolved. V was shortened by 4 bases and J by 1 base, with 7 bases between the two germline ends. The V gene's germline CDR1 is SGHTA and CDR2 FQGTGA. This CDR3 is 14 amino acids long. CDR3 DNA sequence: TGTGCCAGCAGCTCGAACAAGAACACCGGGGAGCTGTTTTTT. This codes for CASSSNKNTGELFF. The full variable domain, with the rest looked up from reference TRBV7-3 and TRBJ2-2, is GAGVSQTPSNKVTEKGKYVELRCDPISGHTALYWYRQSLGQGPEFLIYFQGTGAADDSGLPNDRFFAVRPEGSVSTLKIQRTERGDSAVYLCASSSNKNTGELFFGEGSRLTVL.

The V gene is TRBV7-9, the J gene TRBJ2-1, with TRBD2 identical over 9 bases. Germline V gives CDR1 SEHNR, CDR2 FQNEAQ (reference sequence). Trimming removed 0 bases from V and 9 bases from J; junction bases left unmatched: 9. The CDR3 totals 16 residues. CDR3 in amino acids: CASSLAGSGRSGEQFF. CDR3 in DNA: TGTGCCAGCAGCTTAGCTGGGAGCGGGAGGTCGGGTGAGCAGTTCTTC.

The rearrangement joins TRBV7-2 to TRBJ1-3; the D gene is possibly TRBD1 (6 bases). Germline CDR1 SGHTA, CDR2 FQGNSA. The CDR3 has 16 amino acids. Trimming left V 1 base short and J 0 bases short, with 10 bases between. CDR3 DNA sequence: TGTGCCAGCAGCTTAGACAGGGTTAGCTCTGGAAACACCATATATTTT. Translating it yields CASSLDRVSSGNTIYF.

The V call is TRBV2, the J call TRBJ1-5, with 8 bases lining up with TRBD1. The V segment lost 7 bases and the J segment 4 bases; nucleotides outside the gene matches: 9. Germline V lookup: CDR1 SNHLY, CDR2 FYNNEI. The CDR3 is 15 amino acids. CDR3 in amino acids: CASTEGDRTNQPQHF. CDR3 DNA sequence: TGTGCCAGCACGGAGGGGGACAGGACTAATCAGCCCCAGCATTTT. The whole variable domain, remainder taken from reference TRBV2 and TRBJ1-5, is EPEVTQTPSHQVTQMGQEVILRCVPISNHLYFYWYRQILGQKVEFLVSFYNNEISEKSEIFDDQFSVERPDGSNFTLKIRSTKLEDSAMYFCASTEGDRTNQPQHFGDGTRLSIL.

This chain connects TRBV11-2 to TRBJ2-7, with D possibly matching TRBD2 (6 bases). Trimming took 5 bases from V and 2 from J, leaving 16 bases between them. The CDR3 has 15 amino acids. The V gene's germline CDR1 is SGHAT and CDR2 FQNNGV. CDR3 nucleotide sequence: TGTGCCAGCAGCCTAGGAGGGACTGCCACCTACGAGCAGTACGTC. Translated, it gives CASSLGGTATYEQYV.

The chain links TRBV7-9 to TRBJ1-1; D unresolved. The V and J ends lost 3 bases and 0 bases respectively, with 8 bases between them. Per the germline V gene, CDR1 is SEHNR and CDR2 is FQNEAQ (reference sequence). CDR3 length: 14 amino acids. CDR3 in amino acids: CASSLQVLNTEAFF. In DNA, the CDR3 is TGTGCCAGCAGCTTGCAGGTATTGAACACTGAAGCTTTCTTT.

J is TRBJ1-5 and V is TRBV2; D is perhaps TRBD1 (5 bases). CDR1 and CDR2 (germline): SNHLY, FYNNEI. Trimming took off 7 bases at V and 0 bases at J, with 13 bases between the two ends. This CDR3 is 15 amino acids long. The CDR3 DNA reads TGTGCCAGCATTTCGGGGGAAAATAGCAATCAGCCCCAGCATTTT. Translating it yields CASISGENSNQPQHF. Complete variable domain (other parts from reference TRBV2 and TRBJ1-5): EPEVTQTPSHQVTQMGQEVILRCVPISNHLYFYWYRQILGQKVEFLVSFYNNEISEKSEIFDDQFSVERPDGSNFTLKIRSTKLEDSAMYFCASISGENSNQPQHFGDGTRLSIL.

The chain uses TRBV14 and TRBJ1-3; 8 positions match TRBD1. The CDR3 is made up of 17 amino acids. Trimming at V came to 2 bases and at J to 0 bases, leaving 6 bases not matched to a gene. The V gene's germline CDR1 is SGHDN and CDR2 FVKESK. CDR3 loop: CASSQITGGGSGNTIYF. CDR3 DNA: TGTGCCAGCAGCCAAATTACAGGGGGAGGCTCTGGAAACACCATATATTTT.

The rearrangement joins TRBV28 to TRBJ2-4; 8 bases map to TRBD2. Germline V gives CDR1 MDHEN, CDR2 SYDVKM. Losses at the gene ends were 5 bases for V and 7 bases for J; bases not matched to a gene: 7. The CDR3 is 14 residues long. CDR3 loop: CASSPPAGGNIQYF. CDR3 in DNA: TGTGCCAGCAGTCCCCCCGCGGGGGGCAACATTCAGTACTTC.

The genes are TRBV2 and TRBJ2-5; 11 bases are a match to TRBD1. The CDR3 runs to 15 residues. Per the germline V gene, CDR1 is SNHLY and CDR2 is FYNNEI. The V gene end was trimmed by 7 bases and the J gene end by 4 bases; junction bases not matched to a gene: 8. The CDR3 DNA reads TGTGCCAGCAACCTAGCCGGGACAGGGGGAGAGACCCAGTACTTC. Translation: CASNLAGTGGETQYF.

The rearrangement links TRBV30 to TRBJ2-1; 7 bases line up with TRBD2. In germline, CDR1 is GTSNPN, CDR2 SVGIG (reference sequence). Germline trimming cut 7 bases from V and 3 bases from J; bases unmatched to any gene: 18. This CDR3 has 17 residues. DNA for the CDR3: TGTGCCTCCATAATCGGGGGGAGGTCTCTCCACTACAATGAGCAGTTCTTC. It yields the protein CASIIGGRSLHYNEQFF.

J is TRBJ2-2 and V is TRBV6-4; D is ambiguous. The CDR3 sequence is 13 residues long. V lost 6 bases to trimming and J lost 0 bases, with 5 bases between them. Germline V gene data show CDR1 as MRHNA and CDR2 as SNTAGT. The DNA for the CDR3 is TGTGCCAGCAGCACTACGAACACCGGGGAGCTGTTTTTT. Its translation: CASSTTNTGELFF.